The 25 T cell receptor beta chains presented below share a single source sample, sequenced in a study of shared clonotypes between healthy human individuals. Sequencing used immunoSEQ multiplex PCR; TCRdb keeps in-frame clones, though not all of them. The table lists hundreds of thousands of clones, under 80% of them singletons. Sequencing was carried out using memory CD4+ T cells sorted from blood. Described subset: CD45RA-negative fraction. The receptors here all came from a woman in her thirties in good health.

This chain connects TRBV6-1 to TRBJ2-1; 7 bases fit TRBD2. The V and J ends lost 0 bases and 6 bases, in that order; junction bases with no gene match: 8. Germline CDR1 MNHNS, CDR2 SASEGT. This CDR3 contains 16 residues. The CDR3 DNA is TGTGCCAGCAGTGAAGCGCTTGGACTAGTAGGCAATGAGCAGTTCTTC. Its protein is CASSEALGLVGNEQFF.

This clone has a handful of counts. The chain employs TRBV6-1 and TRBJ2-1; 7 nucleotides match TRBD2. The CDR3 spans 14 residues. With V trimmed by 0 bases and J by 6 bases, 2 bases remained unmatched. Germline V lookup: CDR1 MNHNS, CDR2 SASEGT. The CDR3 nucleotides are TGTGCCAGCAGTGAAGCGGGAGGGATCAATGAGCAGTTCTTC. This encodes CASSEAGGINEQFF.

This clone was seen at least ten times. V gene TRBV28 combines with J gene TRBJ2-3; D may match TRBD1 or TRBD2 (5 bases each). Germline V gene lookup returns CDR1 MDHEN and CDR2 SYDVKM. V dropped 1 base and J dropped 4 bases, with 15 bases sitting between them. This CDR3 has 16 residues. The CDR3 coding sequence is TGTGCCAGCAGTTTATCCGTACTAGGGGCGGCAGATACGCAGTATTTT. It yields the protein CASSLSVLGAADTQYF.

On this clone: Distinct nucleotide sequences in the sample also encode this CDR3. This chain links TRBV20-1 with TRBJ2-5; 7 positions match TRBD1. The CDR3 runs to 11 residues. Germline loops: CDR1 DFQATT, CDR2 SNEGSKA (reference sequence). V gave up 5 bases and J gave up 4 bases; unmatched junction bases: 1. Written as DNA, the CDR3 is TGCAGTGCTTGGACAGGAGAGACCCAGTACTTC. Protein sequence: CSAWTGETQYF.

The chain is built from TRBV2 and TRBJ2-7; 7 bases match TRBD1. Unmatched junction bases numbered 6, after V lost 6 bases and J lost 1 base. The germline gives CDR1 SNHLY, CDR2 FYNNEI. The CDR3 loop spans 14 amino acids. The CDR3 DNA reads as TGTGCCAGCAGGTCCGGGACAGCATCCTACGAGCAGTACTTC. It yields the protein CASRSGTASYEQYF.

This clone was seen a single time. This chain's CDR3 is CASSFPGTGPNQPQHF. The CDR3 region has the DNA TGTGCCAGCAGTTTTCCCGGGACAGGGCCCAATCAGCCCCAGCATTTT. V usage is TRBV28 and J usage is TRBJ1-5; 9 positions match TRBD1. The V gene's germline CDR1 is MDHEN and CDR2 SYDVKM. Trimming took 3 bases from V and 3 from J; bases not matched to a gene: 6. This CDR3 spans 16 amino acids.

The chain is built from TRBV29-1 and TRBJ2-1, with TRBD2 matching over 7 bases. The CDR3 runs to 13 residues. Germline V CDR1 and CDR2: SQVTM, ANQGSEA. The junction had 3 bases not matched to a gene; V was cut back by 7 bases and J by 0 bases. For the CDR3, the DNA is TGCAGCGGGACTAGGAGCTCCTACAATGAGCAGTTCTTC. As protein: CSGTRSSYNEQFF.

This rearrangement joins TRBV5-4 to TRBJ2-2; 9 positions match TRBD2. The CDR3 covers 15 residues. Germline V gene sequence: CDR1 SGHNT, CDR2 YYREEE (reference sequence). V lost 2 bases and J lost 6; bases outside the gene matches: 5. CDR3 sequence (DNA): TGTGCCAGCAGCTTAGGGGGGACTAGCCCCGGGGAGCTGTTTTTT. Protein: CASSLGGTSPGELFF.

This clone has a handful of counts. The chain couples TRBV28 to TRBJ1-4; D perhaps matches TRBD1 (6 bases). This CDR3 is 15 amino acids long. Between the trimmed V and J ends, which lost 3 bases and 2 bases, there was a span of 10 bases. CDR1 and CDR2 (germline): MDHEN, SYDVKM. CDR3 sequence reads: CASSFGGRTNEKLFF. The CDR3 DNA reads TGTGCCAGCAGTTTTGGGGGGCGCACTAATGAAAAACTGTTTTTT.

The chain combines TRBV18 with TRBJ1-2, with D possibly being TRBD1 (6 bases). V was trimmed by 5 bases and J by 8 bases, leaving 15 bases between them. This CDR3 is 13 amino acids long. Germline V CDR1 and CDR2: KGHSH, LQKENI. CDR3 nucleotides: TGTGCCAGCTCAGCCCGGGACAACGGGGGCTACACCTTC. It yields the protein CASSARDNGGYTF. Variable domain in full (rest from reference TRBV18 and TRBJ1-2): NAGVMQNPRHLVRRRGQEARLRCSPMKGHSHVYWYRQLPEEGLKFMVYLQKENIIDESGMPKERFSAEFPKEGPSILRIQQVVRGDSAAYFCASSARDNGGYTFGSGTRLTVV.

V gene TRBV11-2 combines with J gene TRBJ1-1; no reliable D call. The CDR3 has 13 residues. CDR1 is SGHAT and CDR2 is FQNNGV in the germline V gene. V was shortened by 5 bases and J by 3 bases, with 10 bases between the two germline ends. The chain's CDR3 is CASSLQWDTEAFF. CDR3 bases: TGTGCCAGCAGCCTACAGTGGGACACTGAAGCTTTCTTT.

The chain uses TRBV5-1 and TRBJ2-1, with 9 bases lining up with TRBD1. The CDR3 is 11 amino acids. Looked up from germline, CDR1 is SGHRS and CDR2 is YFSETQ. V shed 4 bases and J 13 bases; nucleotides not matched to a gene: 3. CDR3: CASSETGGQFF. The CDR3 DNA reads TGCGCCAGCAGCGAAACAGGGGGCCAGTTCTTC.

Concerning this clone itself: Other DNA sequences of this sample code for an identical CDR3. The CDR3 loop reads CASSYSNYEQYF. The CDR3 DNA follows: TGTGCCAGCAGTTACTCAAACTACGAGCAGTACTTC. V is TRBV6-6 and J is TRBJ2-7; no firm D call. The CDR3 contains 12 residues. Trimming shortened V by 0 bases and J by 3 bases, and 3 bases separated the two germline ends. CDR1 MNHNY and CDR2 SVGAGI come from the germline V gene (reference sequence).

The gene calls are TRBV11-1 and TRBJ2-7; TRBD2 agrees at 9 bases. V lost 3 bases to trimming and J lost 3 bases; unmatched junction nucleotides: 3. In germline, CDR1 is SGHAT, CDR2 FQDESV (reference sequence). The CDR3 totals 14 residues. The DNA of the CDR3 is TGTGCCAGCAGCTTCCTAGCGGGGAACTACGAGCAGTACTTC. It encodes CASSFLAGNYEQYF.

This rearrangement joins TRBV28 to TRBJ1-2, with 8 positions matching TRBD1. Germline V gene lookup returns CDR1 MDHEN and CDR2 SYDVKM. The ends lost 5 bases at V and 6 bases at J; junction bases unmatched: 11. The CDR3 spans 15 residues. The CDR3 loop reads CASSARQGFVNGYTF. In DNA, the CDR3 is TGTGCCAGCAGTGCGAGACAGGGGTTTGTGAATGGCTACACCTTC.

The chain links TRBV30 to TRBJ2-1, with D possibly being TRBD1 (6 bases). In germline, CDR1 is GTSNPN, CDR2 SVGIG (reference sequence). This CDR3 region has 13 residues. Trimming cost V 0 bases and J 12 bases, with 15 bases left between them. As DNA, the CDR3 is TGTGCCTGGAGTGTACGTGGGCTGACAGGGCAGTTCTTC. The encoded protein is CAWSVRGLTGQFF.

The V and J genes are TRBV18 and TRBJ2-1, with 9 bases aligning to TRBD1. V lost 8 bases to trimming and J lost 8 bases; unmatched junction nucleotides: 7. The V gene's germline CDR1 is KGHSH and CDR2 LQKENI. This CDR3 comprises 13 residues. The CDR3 region is CASTVGTGHEQFF. The DNA for the CDR3 is TGTGCCAGCACCGTTGGGACAGGGCATGAGCAGTTCTTC.

As DNA, the CDR3 is TGTGCCTGGAGTGTACAAAGTTACGAGCAGTACTTC. Its translation is CAWSVQSYEQYF. The chain has TRBV30 and TRBJ2-7, with D hard to call. The CDR3 covers 12 residues. Germline lookup yields CDR1 GTSNPN and CDR2 SVGIG (reference sequence). V was trimmed by 0 bases and J by 4 bases, leaving 7 bases between them. Combining the CDR3 with reference TRBV30 and TRBJ2-7 gives the whole variable domain SQTIHQWPATLVQPVGSPLSLECTVEGTSNPNLYWYRQAAGRGLQLLFYSVGIGQISSEVPQNLSASRPQDRQFILSSKKLLLSDSGFYLCAWSVQSYEQYFGPGTRLTVT.

This clone was recorded only once. The chain joins TRBV4-1 to TRBJ2-7; D is possibly TRBD2 (6 bases). V lost 4 bases and J lost 0, with 7 bases in between. Germline V gene lookup returns CDR1 MGHRA and CDR2 YSYEKL. This CDR3 spans 13 amino acids. The CDR3 reads CASSRGLSYEQYF. DNA of the CDR3: TGCGCCAGCAGCCGGGGACTCTCCTACGAGCAGTACTTC.

On this clone itself: Other nucleotide sequences in the sample specify the same CDR3. The V gene is TRBV5-1, the J gene TRBJ2-2; 7 bases agree with TRBD1. The CDR3 runs 13 residues. Germline CDR1 and CDR2: SGHRS and YFSETQ. Trimming took 2 bases from V and 7 from J; bases not matched to a gene: 2. The CDR3 bases are TGCGCCAGCAGCTTCGGACAGGTCGGGGAGCTGTTTTTT. Its protein is CASSFGQVGELFF.

A single count supports this clone. The CDR3 loop reads CASSPGGPDGNTEAFF. The CDR3 DNA is TGTGCCAGCAGCCCTGGGGGACCGGACGGGAACACTGAAGCTTTCTTT. The chain combines TRBV11-3 with TRBJ1-1, with TRBD1 as a possible D gene (5 bases). The ends were cut back, 5 bases at V and 1 base at J, with 17 bases in the middle. Germline V gene lookup returns CDR1 SGHNT and CDR2 YENEEA. The CDR3 covers 16 residues.

The V gene is TRBV11-2, the J gene TRBJ2-7, with D possibly matching TRBD1 (5 bases). Trimming removed 3 bases from V and 9 bases from J, with 12 bases in between. The CDR3 extends over 12 amino acids. CDR1 is SGHAT and CDR2 is FQNNGV in the germline V gene. The chain's CDR3 is CASSFDQGRQYF. The CDR3 DNA reads TGTGCCAGCAGCTTCGACCAGGGAAGGCAGTACTTC.

Comment on this clone: Possible read error: a much larger clone is one base away. The chain is built from TRBV6-4 and TRBJ2-2, with TRBD1 matching over 7 bases. CDR1 and CDR2 from the germline V gene are MRHNA and SNTAGT. The CDR3 sequence is 13 residues long. The CDR3 nucleotides read TGTGCCAGCACTGACAGGGACACCGGGGAGCTGTTTTTT. As protein: CASTDRDTGELFF.

The V and J genes are TRBV2 and TRBJ2-1; 7 nucleotides align to TRBD1. V dropped 7 bases and J dropped 12; count of bases not matched to a gene: 9. Looked up from germline, CDR1 is SNHLY and CDR2 is FYNNEI. There are 12 residues in the CDR3. This CDR3 is CASTGERGLQFF. The CDR3 bases are TGTGCCAGCACTGGGGAAAGGGGGCTGCAGTTCTTC.

The chain carries TRBV6-1 and TRBJ1-5; D possibly corresponds to TRBD1 (6 bases). The germline CDR1 and CDR2 sequences are MNHNS and SASEGT. The CDR3 loop spans 15 amino acids. Trimming removed 3 bases from V and 5 bases from J, with 14 bases in between. The CDR3 spells CASSEGGGTHQPQHF. CDR3 sequence (DNA): TGTGCCAGCAGTGAGGGTGGGGGCACCCATCAGCCCCAGCATTTT.